This T cell receptor beta chain emerged from a study of T cells in Graves' hyperthyroidism and ophthalmopathy. Study-level points and caveats: A model built on 13 V-J features separated ophthalmopathy from stable hyperthyroidism. Most thyroid clonotypes with frequency above 0.001 were detected in blood.

Trimming removed 0 bases from V and 7 bases from J; junction bases left unmatched: 9. Germline V CDR1 and CDR2: SGHNT, YYREEE (reference sequence). The CDR3 runs 17 residues. This clonotype was observed a few times. The antigen is not known. The study left out patients who had uncontrolled infection, other autoimmune disease, pregnancy or lactation. TCR beta CDR3 regions were amplified from RNA transcripts. An initial round of RT-PCR targeting the TCR CDR3 relied on the HTBI primer set. TCRdb fed the multiplex PCR reads into MiXCR, producing one record per CDR3 protein. This table has 600,000 or so distinct CDR3 sequences, about 17% appearing once.

The sequence derives from a woman aged 25-40 years with Graves' hyperthyroidism. The chain combines TRBV5-4 with TRBJ2-1, with 11 bases matching TRBD2. Sample: blood. The CDR3 nucleotides read TGTGCCAGCAGCTTGGATCCCCTAGCGGGAGGATTGAATGAGCAGTTCTTC. Protein: CASSLDPLAGGLNEQFF.